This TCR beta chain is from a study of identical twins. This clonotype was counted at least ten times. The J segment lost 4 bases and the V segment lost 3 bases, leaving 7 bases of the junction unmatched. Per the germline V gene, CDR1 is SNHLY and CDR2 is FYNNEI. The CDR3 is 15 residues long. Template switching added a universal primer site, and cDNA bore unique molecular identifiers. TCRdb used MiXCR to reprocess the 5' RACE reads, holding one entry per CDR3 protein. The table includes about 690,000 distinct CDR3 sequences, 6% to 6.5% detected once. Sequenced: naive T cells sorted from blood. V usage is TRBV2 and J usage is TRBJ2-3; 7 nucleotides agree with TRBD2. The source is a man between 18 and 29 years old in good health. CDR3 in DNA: TGTGCCAGCAGTGAGTGGCGGGAGAGGGCAGATACGCAGTATTTT. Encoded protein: CASSEWRERADTQYF. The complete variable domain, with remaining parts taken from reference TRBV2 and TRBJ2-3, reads EPEVTQTPSHQVTQMGQEVILRCVPISNHLYFYWYRQILGQKVEFLVSFYNNEISEKSEIFDDQFSVERPDGSNFTLKIRSTKLEDSAMYFCASSEWRERADTQYFGPGTRLTVL.